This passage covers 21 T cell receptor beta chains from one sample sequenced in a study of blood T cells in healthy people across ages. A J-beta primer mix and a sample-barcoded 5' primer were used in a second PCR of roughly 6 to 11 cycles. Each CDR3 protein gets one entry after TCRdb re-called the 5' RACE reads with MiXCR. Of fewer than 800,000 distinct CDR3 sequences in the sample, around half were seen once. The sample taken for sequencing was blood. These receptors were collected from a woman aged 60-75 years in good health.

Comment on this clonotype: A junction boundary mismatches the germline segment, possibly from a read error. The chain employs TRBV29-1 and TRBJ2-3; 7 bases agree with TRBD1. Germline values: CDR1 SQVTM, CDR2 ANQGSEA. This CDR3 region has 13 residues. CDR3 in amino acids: CNVVNRGVDTQYF. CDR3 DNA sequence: TGCAACGTTGTCAACAGGGGAGTGGATACGCAGTATTTT.

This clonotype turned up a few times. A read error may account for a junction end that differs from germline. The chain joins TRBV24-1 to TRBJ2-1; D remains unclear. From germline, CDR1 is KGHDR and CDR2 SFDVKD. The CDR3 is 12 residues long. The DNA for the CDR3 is TGTGCCACCAGTGACAGCTACGATGAGCAGTTCTTC. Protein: CATSDSYDEQFF.

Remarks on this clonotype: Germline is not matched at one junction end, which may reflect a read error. The CDR3 protein is CGVEVMAGGQETQYF. The CDR3 DNA is TGCGGCGTTGAAGTGATGGCGGGGGGTCAAGAGACCCAGTACTTC. The chain carries TRBV29-1 and TRBJ2-5; 8 bases align to TRBD2. Looked up from germline, CDR1 is SQVTM and CDR2 is ANQGSEA. The CDR3 extends over 15 amino acids.

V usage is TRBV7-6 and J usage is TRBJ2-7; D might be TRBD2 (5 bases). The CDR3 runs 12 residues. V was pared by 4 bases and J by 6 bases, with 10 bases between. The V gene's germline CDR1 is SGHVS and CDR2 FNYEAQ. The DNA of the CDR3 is TGTGCCAGCAGCTCCCGGACTGGCGAGCAGTACTTC. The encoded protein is CASSSRTGEQYF.

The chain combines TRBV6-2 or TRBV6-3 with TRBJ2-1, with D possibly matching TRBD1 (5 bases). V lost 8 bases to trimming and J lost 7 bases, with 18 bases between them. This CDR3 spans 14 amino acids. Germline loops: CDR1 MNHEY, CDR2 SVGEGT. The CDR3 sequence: CASETSGFRNEQFF. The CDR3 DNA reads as TGTGCCAGCGAGACTTCAGGGTTTAGGAATGAGCAGTTCTTC.

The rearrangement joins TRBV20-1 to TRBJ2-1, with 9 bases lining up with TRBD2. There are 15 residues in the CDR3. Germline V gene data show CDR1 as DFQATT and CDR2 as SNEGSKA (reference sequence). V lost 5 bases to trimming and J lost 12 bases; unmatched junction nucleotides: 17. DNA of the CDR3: TGCAGTGCTGCAGGGGGGTCTAGCGGGACCCGGGCGCAGTTCTTC. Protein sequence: CSAAGGSSGTRAQFF.

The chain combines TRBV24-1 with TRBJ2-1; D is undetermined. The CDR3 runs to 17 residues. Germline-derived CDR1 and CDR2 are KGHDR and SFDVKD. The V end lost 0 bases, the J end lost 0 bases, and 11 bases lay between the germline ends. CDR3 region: CATSDLPMGSSYNEQFF. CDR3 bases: TGTGCCACCAGTGATTTGCCGATGGGAAGCTCCTACAATGAGCAGTTCTTC.

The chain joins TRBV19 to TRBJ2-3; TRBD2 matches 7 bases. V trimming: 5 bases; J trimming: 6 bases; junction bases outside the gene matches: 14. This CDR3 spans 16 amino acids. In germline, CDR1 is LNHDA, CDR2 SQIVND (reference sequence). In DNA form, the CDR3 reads TGTGCCAGTAGTTACGCCGGGACTACGAACGGGGATACGCAGTATTTT. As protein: CASSYAGTTNGDTQYF.

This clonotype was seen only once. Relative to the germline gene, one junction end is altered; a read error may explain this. The CDR3 region has the DNA TGCGCCAGCAGCTCGGCGTTTCAAGGGACCCAGTACTTC. It encodes CASSSAFQGTQYF. The V call is TRBV5-1, the J call TRBJ2-5; no clear D gene. Germline CDR1 SGHRS, CDR2 YFSETQ. This CDR3 spans 13 amino acids.

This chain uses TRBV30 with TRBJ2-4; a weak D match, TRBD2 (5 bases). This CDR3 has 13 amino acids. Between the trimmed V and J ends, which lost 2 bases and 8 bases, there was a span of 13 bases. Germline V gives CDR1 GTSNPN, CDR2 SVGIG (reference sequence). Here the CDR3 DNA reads TGTGCCTGGAGTAGGCAGCGGTGGGACATTCAGTACTTC. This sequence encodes CAWSRQRWDIQYF.

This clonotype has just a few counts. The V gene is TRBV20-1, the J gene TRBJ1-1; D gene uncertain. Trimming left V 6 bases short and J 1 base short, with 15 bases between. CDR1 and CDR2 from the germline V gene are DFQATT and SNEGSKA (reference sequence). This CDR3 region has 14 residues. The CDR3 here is CSAKRGYRNTEAFF. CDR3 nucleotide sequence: TGCAGTGCAAAGAGAGGGTACAGGAACACTGAAGCTTTCTTT.

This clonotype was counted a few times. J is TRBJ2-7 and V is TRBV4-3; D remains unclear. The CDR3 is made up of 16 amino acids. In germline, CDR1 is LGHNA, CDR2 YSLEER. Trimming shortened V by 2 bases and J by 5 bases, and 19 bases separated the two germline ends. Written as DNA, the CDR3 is TGCGCCAGCAGCCAATCGCTTAGTCCCGTATCTAACGAGCAGTACTTC. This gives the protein CASSQSLSPVSNEQYF.

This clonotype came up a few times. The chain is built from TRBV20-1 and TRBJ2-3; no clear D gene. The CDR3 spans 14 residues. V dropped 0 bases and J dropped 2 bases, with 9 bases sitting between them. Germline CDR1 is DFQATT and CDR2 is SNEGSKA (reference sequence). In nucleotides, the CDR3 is TGCAGTGCTAGAGATCGGGCCGTCACAGATACGCAGTATTTT. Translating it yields CSARDRAVTDTQYF.

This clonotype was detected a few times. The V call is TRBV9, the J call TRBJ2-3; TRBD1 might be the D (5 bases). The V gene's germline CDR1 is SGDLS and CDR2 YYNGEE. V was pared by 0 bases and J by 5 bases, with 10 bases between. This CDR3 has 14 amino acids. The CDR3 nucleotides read TGTGCCAGCAGCGTAGCTCAGGGTGGAGATACGCAGTATTTT. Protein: CASSVAQGGDTQYF.

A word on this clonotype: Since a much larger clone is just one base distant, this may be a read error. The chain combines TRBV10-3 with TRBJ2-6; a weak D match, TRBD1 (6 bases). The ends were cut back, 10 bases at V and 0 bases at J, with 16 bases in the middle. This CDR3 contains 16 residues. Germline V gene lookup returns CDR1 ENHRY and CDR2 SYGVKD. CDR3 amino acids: CATSDSARSGANVLTF. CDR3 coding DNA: TGTGCCACATCGGACAGTGCCCGCTCTGGGGCCAACGTCCTGACTTTC.

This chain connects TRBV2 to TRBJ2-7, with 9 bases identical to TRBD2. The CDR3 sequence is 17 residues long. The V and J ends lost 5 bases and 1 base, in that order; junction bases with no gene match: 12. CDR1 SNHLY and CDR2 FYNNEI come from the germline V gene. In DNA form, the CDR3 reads TGTGCCAGCAGTCGTCTAGGTACTAGCGGGTATTCCTACGAGCAGTACTTC. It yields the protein CASSRLGTSGYSYEQYF.

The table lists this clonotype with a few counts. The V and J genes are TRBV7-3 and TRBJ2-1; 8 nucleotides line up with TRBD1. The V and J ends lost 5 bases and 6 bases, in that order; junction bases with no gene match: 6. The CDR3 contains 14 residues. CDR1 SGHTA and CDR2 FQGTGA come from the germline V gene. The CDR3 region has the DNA TGTGCCAGCAGCGAGAGACAGGGGATCAATGAGCAGTTCTTC. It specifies CASSERQGINEQFF.

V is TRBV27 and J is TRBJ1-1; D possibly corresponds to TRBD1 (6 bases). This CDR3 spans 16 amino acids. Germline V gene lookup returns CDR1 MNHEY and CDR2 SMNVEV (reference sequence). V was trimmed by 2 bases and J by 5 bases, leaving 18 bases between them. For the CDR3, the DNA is TGTGCCAGCAGTTTACTCGTGACAAGGAGGGGGACTGAAGCTTTCTTT. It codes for CASSLLVTRRGTEAFF.

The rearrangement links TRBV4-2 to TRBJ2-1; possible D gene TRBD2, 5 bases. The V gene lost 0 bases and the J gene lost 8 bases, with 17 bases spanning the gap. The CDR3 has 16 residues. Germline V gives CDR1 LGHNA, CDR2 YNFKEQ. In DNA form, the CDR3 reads TGTGCCAGCAGCCAAGAACCCACTAGTGGTTACGATGAGCAGTTCTTC. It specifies CASSQEPTSGYDEQFF.

CDR3 sequence (DNA): TGCAGTGCTAGAGGGCGACTAGCGGGAGCGGAATACGAGCAGTACTTC. Translation: CSARGRLAGAEYEQYF. The J gene is TRBJ2-4, the V gene TRBV20-1, with TRBD2 matching over 12 bases. Judging by the DNA end, TRBJ2-7 fits better; the J call may be wrong. This CDR3 comprises 16 residues. CDR1 is DFQATT and CDR2 is SNEGSKA in the germline V gene (reference sequence).

DNA for the CDR3: TGTGCCAGCAGTTCTGCTAGCGGTTACTACAATGAGCAGTACTTC. This sequence encodes CASSSASGYYNEQYF. The chain combines TRBV28 with TRBJ2-1; TRBD2 aligns across 7 bases. The better agreement between TRBJ2-7 and the DNA end casts doubt on the J call. This CDR3 region has 15 residues. The germline V gene has CDR1 MDHEN and CDR2 SYDVKM.